A selection of T cell receptor beta chains follows, all from one sample in a study of shared clonotypes between healthy human individuals. Produced via immunoSEQ multiplex PCR; TCRdb's table is partial and in-frame only. The sample contains fewer than 1 million clones, 96% of which appear only once. What was sequenced was naive CD8+ T cells sorted from blood. The receptor set was obtained from a man aged 25-45 years in good health. Both conserved end residues are part of each CDR3. The D gene is left open where the match is weak. Rows may omit the clone size; those that give it use once, few, many or a size class.

NA,TRBJ2-2,NA,TRBV7-9,CASSPRTGELFF,TGTGCCAGCAGCCCGAGGACCGGGGAGCTGTTTTTT
NA,TRBJ2-6,NA,TRBV5-6,CASSFFRGGANVLTF,TGTGCCAGCAGCTTCTTCAGGGGTGGGGCCAACGTCCTGACTTTC
NA,TRBJ2-3,TRBD1,TRBV28,CASSPDRGPTDTQYF,TGTGCCAGCAGTCCGGACAGGGGGCCGACAGATACGCAGTATTTT
NA,TRBJ2-2,NA,TRBV6-1,CASSERGNSNTGELFF,TGTGCCAGCAGTGAAAGAGGAAACTCGAACACCGGGGAGCTGTTTTTT
NA,TRBJ2-4,TRBD1,TRBV4-1,CASSQTGAHIQYF,TGCGCCAGCAGCCAAACAGGGGCACACATTCAGTACTTC
NA,TRBJ2-1,NA,TRBV5-6,CASSFLSGTSTNEQFF,TGTGCCAGCAGCTTTTTGTCAGGGACCAGCACCAATGAGCAGTTCTTC
NA,TRBJ2-4,TRBD2,TRBV7-9,CASSSGLAGVQNIQYF,TGTGCCAGCAGCTCAGGACTAGCGGGAGTCCAAAACATTCAGTACTTC
NA,TRBJ1-1,NA,TRBV7-9,CASSLSRGQNTEAFF,TGTGCCAGCAGCTTATCGAGGGGCCAGAACACTGAAGCTTTCTTT
NA,TRBJ2-5,NA,TRBV7-7,CASSEIQGWETQYF,TGTGCTAGCAGCGAGATACAGGGATGGGAGACCCAGTACTTC
NA,TRBJ2-1,NA,TRBV4-1,CASSQDLNPRNEQFF,TGCGCCAGCAGCCAAGATCTAAACCCACGCAATGAGCAGTTCTTC
NA,TRBJ1-2,TRBD1,TRBV7-6,CASTSTGGPPIYGYTF,TGTGCCAGCACATCGACAGGGGGTCCGCCTATCTATGGCTACACCTTC
once,TRBJ2-7,NA,TRBV27,CASSLTSSYEQYF,TGTGCCAGCAGTTTAACTAGTTCCTACGAGCAGTACTTC
NA,TRBJ1-1,TRBD1,TRBV9,CASSPGGNEAFF,TGTGCCAGCAGCCCAGGGGGCAATGAAGCTTTCTTT
NA,TRBJ1-3,NA,TRBV7-9,CASRLGFSIYF,TGTGCCAGCCGCCTCGGATTTTCCATATATTTT